Detailed here is one T cell receptor (beta chain). This clonotype was observed a handful of times. Its cognate antigen has yet to be identified. Base qualities were left out, and no much larger clone turns up one base away. This sample was included in a study of T-cell reconstitution after alpha-beta-depleted transplantation in children (dated by TCRdb to about 2016). A note on the overall study: Using TCR repertoire profiling, the study quantitatively followed how T-cell immune reconstitution unfolded in children after TCRalphabeta/CD19-depleted allogeneic hematopoietic cell transplantation. Broader findings and caveats from the paper: The apparently early recovery of alphabetaT-cell counts about two months after transplant reportedly depended on only several hundred rapidly expanded clones that came from non-depleted graft cells. Over the following months the frequencies of hyperexpanded clones went down, and after one year T-cell counts and TCRbeta diversity were mostly credited to newly produced T cells. In some patients, the high TCRbeta diversity seen at day 60 was put down to recipient T cells and intrathymic progenitors that had survived conditioning.

The treatment or condition label of this sample denotes: allogeneic hematopoietic cell transplantation with graft depleted of TCRalphabeta T cells and CD19 B cells. The transplant recipients were children given TCRalphabeta/CD19-depleted allogeneic hematopoietic cell grafts. Including the terminal cysteine and phenylalanine, the CDR3 comprises 19 residues. Just the 57-base CDR3 DNA is kept, in frame starting at base 1. The junction shows trimming of 4 bases on V and 3 bases on J, plus 26 bases between the germline ends. Per the germline V gene, SGDLS is the CDR1 and YYNGEE is the CDR2. The library was obtained by PCR. Sequencing instrument: Illumina HiSeq 2500. To normalize quantification of the TCRbeta repertoire, the TCR libraries were built with molecular barcoding that relied on unique molecular identifiers. In-frame beta chains were kept once TCRdb had trimmed the public reads at Q25 with fastp and called clones with MiXCR. Each entry merges the rows of one CDR3 protein and shows their most common DNA and genes. Recorded for this sample are approximately 980,000 distinct CDR3 sequences; less than 30% of them occurred a single time. The ten largest clones represent 25% to 35% of the sample.

Sequences were derived from PBMCs, mostly from graft donor cells, sampled 360 days after TCRalphabeta/CD19-depleted stem cell transplant. The receptor was derived from a boy in the first two years of life who had a stem cell transplant for SCID, so the T cells may come from the graft donor. The V and J segments used are TRBV9 and TRBJ2-1; TRBD1 could be the D gene, as 5 bases match. This receptor has the CDR3 CASSPRQGASPIIYNEQFF. The bases read TGTGCCAGCAGCCCACGCCAGGGCGCCAGCCCTATCATCTACAATGAGCAGTTCTTC.